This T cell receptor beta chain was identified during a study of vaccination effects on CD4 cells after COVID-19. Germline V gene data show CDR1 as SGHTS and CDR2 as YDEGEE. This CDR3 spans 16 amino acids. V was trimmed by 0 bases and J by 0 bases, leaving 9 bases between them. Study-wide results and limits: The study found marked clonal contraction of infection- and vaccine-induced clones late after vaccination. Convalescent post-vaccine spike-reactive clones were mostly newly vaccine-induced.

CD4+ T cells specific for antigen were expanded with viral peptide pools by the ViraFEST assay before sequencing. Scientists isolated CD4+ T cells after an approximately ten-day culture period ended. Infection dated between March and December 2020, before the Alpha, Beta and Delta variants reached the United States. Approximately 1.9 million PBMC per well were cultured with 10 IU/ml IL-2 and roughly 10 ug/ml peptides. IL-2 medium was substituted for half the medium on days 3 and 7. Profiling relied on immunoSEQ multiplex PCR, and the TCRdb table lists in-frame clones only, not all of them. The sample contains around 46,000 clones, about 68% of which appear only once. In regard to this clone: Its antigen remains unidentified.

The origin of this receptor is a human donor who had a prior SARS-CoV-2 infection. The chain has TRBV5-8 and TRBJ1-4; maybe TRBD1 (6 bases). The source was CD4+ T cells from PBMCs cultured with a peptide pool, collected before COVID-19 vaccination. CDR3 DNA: TGTGCCAGCAGCTTGGGACAGGCTACAACTAATGAAAAACTGTTTTTT. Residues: CASSLGQATTNEKLFF.